The clone carrying this TCR beta chain was seen ten or more times. The target antigen is unknown. The data were taken from a study of blood T cells in healthy people across ages. Notes on the study in general: Naive CD4+ cell counts and diversity both ran higher in long-lived than in aged donors.

Healthy Caucasian individuals from Russia aged about 6 to 95 were enrolled as donors. Each sample yielded at least 6 million isolated PBMCs. There were at least 6 micrograms of total RNA extracted from every sample. Trimming removed 5 bases from V and 3 bases from J, with 17 bases in between. The length of the CDR3 is 17 residues. Per germline, CDR1 SGHTA and CDR2 FQGNSA. Alongside a J-beta primer mix, a sample-barcoded 5' primer served in a second PCR lasting 7 to 11 cycles. A single record per CDR3 protein comes from TCRdb applying MiXCR to the 5' RACE reads. The sample carries hundreds of thousands of distinct CDR3 sequences, about 30% recorded once.

The gene calls are TRBV7-2 and TRBJ2-6, with TRBD2 as a possible D gene (6 bases). The sample was blood. The TCR sequence derives from a woman aged 80 or over in good health. The CDR3 DNA is TGTGCCAGCAGCGTGGACGGGGGAGCGAGTGGGGCCAACGTCCTGACTTTC. As protein: CASSVDGGASGANVLTF.